This T cell receptor beta chain was recorded in a study of cytomegalovirus exposure and HLA in healthy donors. The PCR employed 60 Vbeta primers together with 13 Jbeta primers. Sequenced by immunoSEQ multiplex PCR; TCRdb stores in-frame clones only, minus some. Reported are 87,000 or so clones; the ten largest clones contain 15%. Comment on this clone: The antigen is undetermined.

Overall study findings and caveats: TCR beta chain V- and J-gene trimming was linked, in a later analysis, to a missense variant in DCLRE1C. Reportedly, TCR beta sequences accurately predicted HLA-A and HLA-B alleles in most subjects. A later analysis found most CMV-associated TCR beta chains apparently HLA-restricted.

CDR1 and CDR2 (germline): LNHDA, SQIVND (reference sequence). The V and J ends lost 4 bases and 11 bases, in that order; junction bases with no gene match: 7. The CDR3 has 12 residues. Sequencing was carried out using PBMCs. The V call is TRBV19, the J call TRBJ2-7; TRBD2 agrees at 8 bases. This clonotype originated in a man between 50 and 59 years old in good health and CMV-seropositive. The CDR3 here is CASSTPGGNEYF. CDR3 DNA sequence: TGTGCCAGTAGTACCCCGGGAGGGAATGAGTACTTC. Supplemented by reference TRBV19 and TRBJ2-7, the full variable domain reads DGGITQSPKYLFRKEGQNVTLSCEQNLNHDAMYWYRQDPGQGLRLIYYSQIVNDFQKGDIAEGYSVSREKKESFPLTVTSAQKNPTAFYLCASSTPGGNEYFGPGTRLTVT.